What follows are 19 T cell receptor beta chains derived from one specimen sequenced in a study of shared T cell receptors in the human thymus. Some clones are missing from TCRdb's copy, which holds only in-frame ones; the method was immunoSEQ multiplex PCR. Of 630,000 or so clones detected, about 89% appear once; the ten largest clones hold under 0.01%. These data were also reused for a study on human thymus T cells.

Specimen: thymocytes. The receptors stem from a boy less than two years old with a congenital heart defect.

The chain is built from TRBV6-5 and TRBJ2-7; 12 bases line up with TRBD1. This CDR3 comprises 14 residues. Germline lookup yields CDR1 MNHEY and CDR2 SVGAGI. After removal of 6 bases from V and 5 bases from J, the junction contained 5 bases not matched to a gene. The CDR3 region has the DNA TGTGCCAGCAGGTCCGGGACAGGGGGCCACGAGCAGTACTTC. Translated, it gives CASRSGTGGHEQYF.

The chain joins TRBV15 to TRBJ1-1, with 7 bases lining up with TRBD1. CDR1 LNHNV and CDR2 YYDKDF come from the germline V gene (reference sequence). The CDR3 spans 13 residues. Trimming at V came to 3 bases and at J to 10 bases, leaving 8 bases not matched to a gene. CDR3 region: CATSSYRGGGAFF. In nucleotides, the CDR3 is TGTGCCACCAGCAGTTACAGGGGCGGTGGAGCTTTCTTT.

The chain uses TRBV4-1 and TRBJ1-2; 7 bases map to TRBD1. The V gene's germline CDR1 is MGHRA and CDR2 YSYEKL. The V segment lost 0 bases and the J segment 0 bases; nucleotides outside the gene matches: 19. The CDR3 spans 21 residues. In DNA form, the CDR3 reads TGCGCCAGCAGCCAAGAACTACAGGGGAAATCTAATGCACTATCTAACTATGGCTACACCTTC. Translation: CASSQELQGKSNALSNYGYTF.

V is TRBV14 and J is TRBJ2-6, with 9 nucleotides matching TRBD1. V dropped 0 bases and J dropped 0; count of bases not matched to a gene: 6. Germline V gene lookup returns CDR1 SGHDN and CDR2 FVKESK. CDR3 length: 19 residues. This CDR3 reads CASSQEWDRDHSGANVLTF. In DNA, the CDR3 is TGTGCCAGCAGCCAAGAATGGGACAGGGACCACTCTGGGGCCAACGTCCTGACTTTC.

The CDR3 is CASSSPVSSREDTQYF. CDR3 coding DNA: TGTGCCAGCAGCTCGCCCGTATCTAGCCGAGAAGATACGCAGTATTTT. This chain joins TRBV7-3 and TRBJ2-3, with D possibly TRBD2 on 5 matching bases. This CDR3 contains 16 residues. Germline values: CDR1 SGHTA, CDR2 FQGTGA. Trimming stripped 4 bases from V and 5 bases from J, with 19 bases between.

V is TRBV7-2 and J is TRBJ2-7, with 9 bases fitting TRBD2. Germline assignment: CDR1 SGHTA and CDR2 FQGNSA. The CDR3 is 12 residues long. V trimming: 1 base; J trimming: 12 bases; junction bases outside the gene matches: 4. As DNA, the CDR3 is TGTGCCAGCAGCTTAGTAGCGGGAGAAAGGTACTTC. Amino acid sequence: CASSLVAGERYF.

The rearrangement uses TRBV7-8 and TRBJ2-7, with 10 bases that match TRBD2. Germline loops: CDR1 SGHVS, CDR2 FQNEAQ. V lost 3 bases, J lost 3 bases, and 5 bases stayed unmatched. This CDR3 has 15 amino acids. The CDR3 region has the DNA TGTGCCAGCAGCTTGTTAGCGGGGGGTTTCTACGAGCAGTACTTC. Translation: CASSLLAGGFYEQYF.

The gene calls are TRBV7-2 and TRBJ2-3, with 9 bases identical to TRBD2. The CDR3 runs to 16 residues. J lost 0 bases, V lost 6 bases, and 7 bases had no gene match. Germline V gene data show CDR1 as SGHTA and CDR2 as FQGNSA. The CDR3 protein is CASRTRTSDSTDTQYF. The CDR3 bases are TGTGCCAGCAGAACACGGACTAGCGATAGCACAGATACGCAGTATTTT.

The chain employs TRBV5-6 and TRBJ1-2; D might be TRBD1 (5 bases). CDR3 length: 17 amino acids. Germline CDR1 reads SGHDT; CDR2 reads YYEEEE. The V and J ends lost 4 bases and 1 base respectively, with 20 bases between them. CDR3 in DNA: TGTGCCAGCAGCATCCTCAGTGGGGGGGACCTTAACTATGGCTACACCTTC. Its protein product is CASSILSGGDLNYGYTF.

The chain has TRBV6-4 and TRBJ2-1; TRBD2 aligns across 12 bases. With 3 bases clipped from V and 15 bases from J, the junction kept 6 bases outside the gene matches. The CDR3 is 13 amino acids. Germline V CDR1 and CDR2: MRHNA, SNTAGT. The CDR3 nucleotides read TGTGCCAGCAGTGATCGACTAGCGGGAGATTTGTTCTTC. Its translation: CASSDRLAGDLFF.

The chain is built from TRBV28 and TRBJ2-5, with 8 bases that match TRBD2. Gene TRBJ2-7 matches the end of the DNA better, so the J call may be wrong. The CDR3 loop spans 15 amino acids. The germline V gene has CDR1 MDHEN and CDR2 SYDVKM. The CDR3 is CASSFSGAPPYEQYF. The CDR3 region has the DNA TGTGCCAGCAGTTTTAGCGGGGCGCCTCCCTACGAGCAGTACTTC.

The chain employs TRBV7-2 and TRBJ2-7; D possibly corresponds to TRBD1 (5 bases). This CDR3 is built from 14 residues. V lost 2 bases and J lost 3, with 11 bases in between. Germline CDR1 reads SGHTA; CDR2 reads FQGNSA. The CDR3 loop reads CASSLSPGIYEQYF. CDR3 sequence (DNA): TGTGCCAGCAGCTTATCTCCAGGGATCTACGAGCAGTACTTC.

The DNA of the CDR3 is TGCAGCGTTGACCGGGGGGGCACAGATACGCAGTATTTT. Protein sequence: CSVDRGGTDTQYF. V and J are TRBV29-1 and TRBJ2-3; TRBD2 aligns across 7 bases. The CDR3 is made up of 13 amino acids. The V gene end was trimmed by 3 bases and the J gene end by 1 base; junction bases not matched to a gene: 1. From germline, CDR1 is SQVTM and CDR2 ANQGSEA.

The chain combines TRBV2 with TRBJ1-1; D is possibly TRBD1 (6 bases). The germline V gene encodes CDR1 SNHLY and CDR2 FYNNEI. V was trimmed by 3 bases and J by 4 bases, leaving 12 bases between them. This CDR3 comprises 14 residues. The CDR3 nucleotides are TGTGCCAGCAGTGATAAGGGGGGGTCCACTGAAGCTTTCTTT. The encoded protein is CASSDKGGSTEAFF.

This clone was observed a single time. The chain has TRBV5-1 and TRBJ2-1; maybe TRBD2 (5 bases). This CDR3 spans 13 amino acids. V was shortened by 9 bases and J by 8 bases, with 18 bases between the two germline ends. CDR1 and CDR2 from the germline V gene are SGHRS and YFSETQ. The CDR3 DNA reads TGCGCCAACCCAGGCTCCGGGGTCCATGAGCAGTTCTTC. The encoded protein is CANPGSGVHEQFF. Based on the CDR3 plus reference TRBV5-1 and TRBJ2-1, the full variable domain is KAGVTQTPRYLIKTRGQQVTLSCSPISGHRSVSWYQQTPGQGLQFLFEYFSETQRNKGNFPGRFSGRQFSNSRSEMNVSTLELGDSALYLCANPGSGVHEQFFGPGTRLTVL.

This clone has only one observation. This rearrangement joins TRBV4-1 to TRBJ1-2; 8 bases map to TRBD1. The CDR3 covers 16 residues. Trimming took 1 base from V and 7 from J; bases not matched to a gene: 11. The germline CDR1 and CDR2 sequences are MGHRA and YSYEKL. CDR3 residues: CASSQVIPGGAGGYTF. In DNA, the CDR3 is TGCGCCAGCAGCCAAGTAATCCCAGGGGGCGCGGGTGGCTACACCTTC.

The genes are TRBV6-1 and TRBJ1-2, with TRBD1 matching over 7 bases. The ends lost 1 base at V and 4 bases at J; junction bases unmatched: 6. Germline assignment: CDR1 MNHNS and CDR2 SASEGT. The length of the CDR3 is 15 residues. The CDR3 DNA reads TGTGCCAGCAGTGAAGGGCAGGGGGAAACCTATGGCTACACCTTC. It encodes CASSEGQGETYGYTF.

The V and J genes are TRBV28 and TRBJ1-3; no definite D call. The CDR3 is made up of 18 amino acids. V lost 3 bases and J lost 1, with 19 bases in between. Germline assignment: CDR1 MDHEN and CDR2 SYDVKM. CDR3 nucleotides: TGTGCCAGCAGTTTCCGTGGGAGGCATTTCGGTTCTGGAAACACCATATATTTT. Translation: CASSFRGRHFGSGNTIYF.

The gene calls are TRBV14 and TRBJ2-3; TRBD1 agrees at 7 bases. Germline V gene lookup returns CDR1 SGHDN and CDR2 FVKESK. This CDR3 spans 18 amino acids. Germline trimming cut 4 bases from V and 0 bases from J; bases unmatched to any gene: 13. CDR3 region: CASSLAYRGEKSTDTQYF. In nucleotides, the CDR3 is TGTGCCAGCAGCCTTGCTTACAGGGGAGAAAAGAGCACAGATACGCAGTATTTT.